These T cell receptor beta chains were read from a single sample in a study of beta chain features in type 1 diabetes. TCRdb keeps only in-frame clones here, not all; method: immunoSEQ multiplex PCR. The sample has about 260,000 clones, about 20% seen once; the top ten hold 0.028%. The source material was naive CD4+ T cells from blood. These receptors were obtained from a middle-aged woman with type 1 diabetes. Both conserved end residues are trimmed from each CDR3. Each record gives: CDR3 protein, V gene.

ASSDRGSPLH TRBV25-1
SDLTSGRADTQY TRBV29-1
AWTGPVNYGYT TRBV30
ASSTLRQGAVGGAF TRBV18
ATSRDPGAAYQPQH TRBV15
ASSVDRGLTNEKLF TRBV9
ASSYPGSDTQY TRBV6-5
ASSSRLLNGADTQY TRBV7-2
ASSFSGVLHEQF TRBV7-6
ASSQSPGLAGITHTDTQY TRBV4-1
ASSLNWEGVGTQY TRBV27
ASSSGEGNQPQH TRBV19
SVDGAKNTEAF TRBV29-1
ASSLERETYNEQF TRBV7-2
ASRAGPIYGYT TRBV28
ASSLVGTDGYT TRBV5-4
ASSLTGRRGYT TRBV7-3
ASSFTPGQGSEAF TRBV7-2
SVVAGAGQETQY TRBV29-1
ASSEGTSGVPYNEQF TRBV9
ASSPPIGANTEAF TRBV18
ATMEGGVNTGELF TRBV15
SVEAFRTGGGETQY TRBV29-1
ASSESVAAYEQY TRBV2
ATSRARQGARETQY TRBV15
ASSLGRGQHEQY TRBV7-9
ASSGGGKETQY TRBV19
ASSLTRGGTDTQY TRBV27
ASSLGSFGAFEQF TRBV5-1
ASSLAGGVVAEAF TRBV5-1
ASSVDSGEQY TRBV9
ASRRDRGGANVLT TRBV28
ASSFGGRSTEAF TRBV11-2
AISEGGQSNEQF TRBV10-3
ASSFSDRNTEAF TRBV7-9
SVEGRKGPEQF TRBV29-1
ASSARWSYNEQF TRBV5-1
ASSLVAGGPPETQY TRBV5-1
SVEVLERETQY TRBV29-1